This TCR beta chain was captured in a study of blood T cell repertoires in COVID-19. For the study at large: Specimens from acute and convalescent COVID-19 originated in the United States, Italy and Spain. Sources were T cells, B-cell-depleted T cells, or PBMCs; the material itself was cDNA or gDNA.

The authors' processing: Reference gene primer amplification yielded estimated nucleated cell counts. The protocol was immunoSEQ multiplex PCR, while the TCRdb copy is restricted to in-frame clones and leaves out a portion. From that table come the V and J calls and clone size; the DNA was used to work out D and trimming. The profile shows some 250,000 clones, roughly 80% of them singletons. The V end lost 3 bases, the J end lost 2 bases, and 5 bases lay between the germline ends. The germline V gene encodes CDR1 ENHRY and CDR2 SYGVKD. The CDR3 length is 12 residues. This clonotype was obtained from a woman aged 18-35 years with acute or convalescent COVID-19. The chain has TRBV10-3 and TRBJ2-7; D uncertain. Sequencing used peripheral blood. In nucleotides, the CDR3 is TGTGCCATCAGTGACCCAGCCTACGAGCAGTACTTC. It yields the protein CAISDPAYEQYF.